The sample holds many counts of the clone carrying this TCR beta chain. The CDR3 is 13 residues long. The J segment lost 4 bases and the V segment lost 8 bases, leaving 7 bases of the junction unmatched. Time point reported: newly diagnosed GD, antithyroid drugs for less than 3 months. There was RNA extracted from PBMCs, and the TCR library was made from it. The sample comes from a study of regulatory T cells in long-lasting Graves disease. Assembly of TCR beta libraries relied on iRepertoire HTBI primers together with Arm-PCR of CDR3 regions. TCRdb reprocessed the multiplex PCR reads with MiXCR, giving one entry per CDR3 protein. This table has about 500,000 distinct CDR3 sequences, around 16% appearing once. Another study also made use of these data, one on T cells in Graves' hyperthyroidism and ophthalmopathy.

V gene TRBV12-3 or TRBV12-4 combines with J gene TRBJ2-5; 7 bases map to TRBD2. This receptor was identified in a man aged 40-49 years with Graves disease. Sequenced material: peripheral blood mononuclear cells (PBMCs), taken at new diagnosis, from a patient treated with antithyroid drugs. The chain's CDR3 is CASVGGSRETQYF. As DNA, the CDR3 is TGTGCCAGCGTGGGCGGGAGCAGAGAGACCCAGTACTTC.